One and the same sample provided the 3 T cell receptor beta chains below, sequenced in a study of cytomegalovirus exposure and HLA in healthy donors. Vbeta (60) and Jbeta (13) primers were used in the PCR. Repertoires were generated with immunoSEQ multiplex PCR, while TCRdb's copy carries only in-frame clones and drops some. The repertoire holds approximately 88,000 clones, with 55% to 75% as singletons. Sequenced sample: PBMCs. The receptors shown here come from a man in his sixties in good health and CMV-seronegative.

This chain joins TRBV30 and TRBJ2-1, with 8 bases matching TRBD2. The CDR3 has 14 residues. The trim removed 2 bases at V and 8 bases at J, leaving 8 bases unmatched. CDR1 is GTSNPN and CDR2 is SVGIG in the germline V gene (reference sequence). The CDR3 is CAWSLDGGGYEQFF. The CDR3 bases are TGTGCCTGGAGTCTGGACGGGGGGGGTTATGAGCAGTTCTTC.

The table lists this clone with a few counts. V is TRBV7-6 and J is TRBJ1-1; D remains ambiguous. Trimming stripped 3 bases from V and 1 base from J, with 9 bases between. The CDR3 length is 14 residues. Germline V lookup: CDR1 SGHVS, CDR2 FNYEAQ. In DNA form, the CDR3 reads TGTGCCAGCAGCTTTTCGGCGGGGAACACTGAAGCTTTCTTT. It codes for CASSFSAGNTEAFF.

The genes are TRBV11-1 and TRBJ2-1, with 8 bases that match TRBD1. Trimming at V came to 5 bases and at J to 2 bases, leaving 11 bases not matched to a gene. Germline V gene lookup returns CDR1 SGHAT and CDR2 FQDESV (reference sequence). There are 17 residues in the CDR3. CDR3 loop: CASSQAWTGTTYNEQFF. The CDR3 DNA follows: TGTGCCAGCAGCCAAGCCTGGACAGGGACAACCTACAATGAGCAGTTCTTC.